Below are 25 T cell receptor beta chains sequenced from a single sample in a study of blood T cell repertoires in COVID-19. TCRdb's table, derived via immunoSEQ multiplex PCR, lists solely in-frame clones and lacks some. The sample has roughly 80,000 clones, around 90% seen once; the top ten hold 4.5% to 7%. Specimen: peripheral blood. Receptors originate from a man in his fifties or sixties with active COVID-19.

V is TRBV4-3 and J is TRBJ1-1, with D possibly being TRBD1 (6 bases). CDR3 size: 15 residues. The V end was cut by 0 bases, the J end by 3 bases, with 11 bases between. Germline V gene sequence: CDR1 LGHNA, CDR2 YSLEER. The CDR3 is CASSQEWDIYTEAFF. CDR3 coding DNA: TGCGCCAGCAGCCAAGAGTGGGACATCTACACTGAAGCTTTCTTT.

V and J are TRBV5-1 and TRBJ2-5; D uncertain. CDR1 and CDR2 from the germline V gene are SGHRS and YFSETQ. V was cut by 1 base and J by 1 base, with 8 bases left in between. The CDR3 totals 14 residues. The CDR3 nucleotides are TGCGCCAGCAGCTTGTCACTTCCCCAAGAGACCCAGTACTTC. Translated, it gives CASSLSLPQETQYF.

J is TRBJ2-3 and V is TRBV4-3, with D maybe TRBD1 (6 bases). CDR3 size: 15 residues. Per the germline V gene, CDR1 is LGHNA and CDR2 is YSLEER. V gave up 4 bases and J gave up 2 bases, with 13 bases separating them. The CDR3 reads CASSPGDKFTDTQYF. CDR3 nucleotides: TGCGCCAGCAGCCCCGGGGACAAATTCACAGATACGCAGTATTTT.

The rearrangement joins TRBV30 to TRBJ1-2, with 9 bases matching TRBD1. This CDR3 has 15 residues. The V segment lost 0 bases and the J segment 4 bases; nucleotides outside the gene matches: 6. The germline V gene has CDR1 GTSNPN and CDR2 SVGIG (reference sequence). CDR3 sequence reads: CAWSVRGQGSYGYTF. In nucleotides, the CDR3 is TGTGCCTGGAGTGTACGTGGACAGGGGTCCTATGGCTACACCTTC.

The gene calls are TRBV19 and TRBJ1-1; no firm D call. V lost 6 bases and J 5 bases, leaving 13 bases between the germline ends. Looked up from germline, CDR1 is LNHDA and CDR2 is SQIVND (reference sequence). CDR3 length equals 13 residues. Here the CDR3 reads CASRPQIRTEAFF. In nucleotides, the CDR3 is TGTGCCAGTAGACCTCAGATTCGAACTGAAGCTTTCTTT.

The genes are TRBV20-1 and TRBJ2-2; TRBD1 agrees at 9 bases. The V gene's germline CDR1 is DFQATT and CDR2 SNEGSKA (reference sequence). This CDR3 is 19 amino acids long. After removal of 3 bases from V and 1 base from J, the junction contained 15 bases not matched to a gene. This chain's CDR3 is CSASFFEEDRGRNTGELFF. The CDR3, as DNA: TGCAGTGCTAGTTTTTTTGAGGAGGACAGGGGACGGAACACCGGGGAGCTGTTTTTT.

This chain connects TRBV18 to TRBJ2-6; 12 bases agree with TRBD2. The length of the CDR3 is 19 residues. Germline-derived CDR1 and CDR2 are KGHSH and LQKENI. J lost 1 base, V lost 4 bases, and 8 bases had no gene match. This CDR3 reads CASSQTGLAGTSGANVLTF. The CDR3 DNA follows: TGTGCCAGCTCACAGACCGGACTAGCGGGGACTTCTGGGGCCAACGTCCTGACTTTC. Using reference TRBV18 and TRBJ2-6 for the parts outside the CDR3, the full variable domain is NAGVMQNPRHLVRRRGQEARLRCSPMKGHSHVYWYRQLPEEGLKFMVYLQKENIIDESGMPKERFSAEFPKEGPSILRIQQVVRGDSAAYFCASSQTGLAGTSGANVLTFGAGSRLTVL.

This sequence joins TRBV6-2 or TRBV6-3 and TRBJ2-2, with D perhaps matching TRBD1 (6 bases). V dropped 4 bases and J dropped 5 bases, with 11 bases sitting between them. This CDR3 is built from 14 residues. CDR1 and CDR2 (germline): MNHEY, SVGEGT. CDR3 nucleotide sequence: TGTGCCAGCAGTTCACACAGGGAAACCGGGGAGCTGTTTTTT. It specifies CASSSHRETGELFF.

The chain couples TRBV9 to TRBJ2-2; possibly TRBD2 for D (5 bases). V was shortened by 3 bases and J by 1 base, with 10 bases between the two germline ends. Per germline, CDR1 SGDLS and CDR2 YYNGEE. CDR3 length: 15 residues. The DNA of the CDR3 is TGTGCCAGCAGCGCGGACTGGCTGAACACCGGGGAGCTGTTTTTT. Encoded protein: CASSADWLNTGELFF. The variable domain in full, with the rest retrieved from reference TRBV9 and TRBJ2-2, is DSGVTQTPKHLITATGQRVTLRCSPRSGDLSVYWYQQSLDQGLQFLIQYYNGEERAKGNILERFSAQQFPDLHSELNLSSLELGDSALYFCASSADWLNTGELFFGEGSRLTVL.

This clone was seen just once. The V gene is TRBV7-9, the J gene TRBJ2-2; tentatively, D is TRBD1 (7 bases). The CDR3 length is 14 residues. Germline V gene data show CDR1 as SEHNR and CDR2 as FQNEAQ (reference sequence). V lost 8 bases and J 0 bases, leaving 10 bases between the germline ends. CDR3 residues: CASGGTANTGELFF. In DNA form, the CDR3 reads TGTGCCAGCGGGGGGACAGCGAACACCGGGGAGCTGTTTTTT.

The chain couples TRBV2 to TRBJ1-5; TRBD1 matches 9 bases. CDR1 is SNHLY, CDR2 FYNNEI, per germline. The CDR3 consists of 18 residues. The J segment lost 1 base and the V segment lost 5 bases, leaving 12 bases of the junction unmatched. The CDR3 DNA is TGTGCCAGCAGTACACCAAGGACAGGGGCGAGCAGCAATCAGCCCCAGCATTTT. The encoded protein is CASSTPRTGASSNQPQHF. Drawing the rest from reference TRBV2 and TRBJ1-5, the complete variable domain is EPEVTQTPSHQVTQMGQEVILRCVPISNHLYFYWYRQILGQKVEFLVSFYNNEISEKSEIFDDQFSVERPDGSNFTLKIRSTKLEDSAMYFCASSTPRTGASSNQPQHFGDGTRLSIL.

The chain carries TRBV6-4 and TRBJ2-1, with 11 nucleotides matching TRBD2. Germline CDR1 is MRHNA and CDR2 is SNTAGT. V was pared by 0 bases and J by 15 bases, with 13 bases of the junction left unmatched. The CDR3 has 16 residues. The CDR3 nucleotides read TGTGCCAGCAGTGACTCGAGGGCTAGCGGGAGGCGGGGGGCGTTCTTC. This codes for CASSDSRASGRRGAFF.

The V and J genes are TRBV9 and TRBJ2-1; 11 nucleotides align to TRBD2. The length of the CDR3 is 16 residues. V was pared by 0 bases and J by 10 bases, with 9 bases of the junction left unmatched. CDR1 and CDR2 from the germline V gene are SGDLS and YYNGEE. CDR3 amino acids: CASSVEKGRLAGEQFF. CDR3 nucleotides: TGTGCCAGCAGCGTAGAAAAGGGTAGACTAGCGGGAGAGCAGTTCTTC.

The chain joins TRBV5-4 to TRBJ2-5; 10 bases line up with TRBD1. V lost 5 bases and J lost 4; bases outside the gene matches: 8. The CDR3 is 15 residues long. Germline V lookup: CDR1 SGHNT, CDR2 YYREEE (reference sequence). The CDR3 nucleotides are TGTGCCAGCAGTCCTGGGACAGGGGCCCCAGAGACCCAGTACTTC. Its translation is CASSPGTGAPETQYF. Full variable domain (missing parts from reference TRBV5-4 and TRBJ2-5): ETGVTQSPTHLIKTRGQQVTLRCSSQSGHNTVSWYQQALGQGPQFIFQYYREEENGRGNFPPRFSGLQFPNYSSELNVNALELDDSALYLCASSPGTGAPETQYFGPGTRLLVL.

The chain recombines TRBV19 with TRBJ2-7, with 7 bases lining up with TRBD2. Trimming at V came to 4 bases and at J to 3 bases, leaving 12 bases not matched to a gene. Germline V gene lookup returns CDR1 LNHDA and CDR2 SQIVND (reference sequence). CDR3 length equals 16 residues. CDR3 residues: CASSTSLAVAYYEQYF. The CDR3 coding sequence is TGTGCCAGTAGTACCTCCCTAGCGGTTGCGTACTACGAGCAGTACTTC.

This CDR3 is CASSYPKRGQETQYF. The CDR3 DNA follows: TGTGCCAGCAGTTACCCTAAGCGGGGGCAAGAGACCCAGTACTTC. V gene TRBV6-2 or TRBV6-3 combines with J gene TRBJ2-5; 8 bases match TRBD2. This CDR3 has 15 residues. V lost 2 bases, J lost 2 bases, and 4 bases stayed unmatched. The germline V gene encodes CDR1 MNHEY and CDR2 SVGEGT.

This clone was observed a few times. The chain combines TRBV27 with TRBJ1-6, with 7 bases matching TRBD1. The CDR3 loop spans 17 amino acids. Germline values: CDR1 MNHEY, CDR2 SMNVEV (reference sequence). Losses at the gene ends were 2 bases for V and 0 bases for J; bases not matched to a gene: 4. The CDR3 DNA reads TGTGCCAGCAGTTTAGACAGGGCATTCTCCTATAATTCACCCCTCCACTTT. It specifies CASSLDRAFSYNSPLHF.

The chain has TRBV11-2 and TRBJ2-7; D is perhaps TRBD2 (6 bases). V was clipped by 0 bases and J by 7 bases, with 16 bases between them. Germline CDR1 is SGHAT and CDR2 is FQNNGV. This CDR3 has 15 residues. CDR3: CASSLDQVTRREQYF. The CDR3 bases are TGTGCCAGCAGCTTAGATCAAGTGACTAGGAGGGAGCAGTACTTC. The complete variable domain, with remaining parts taken from reference TRBV11-2 and TRBJ2-7, reads EAGVAQSPRYKIIEKRQSVAFWCNPISGHATLYWYQQILGQGPKLLIQFQNNGVVDDSQLPKDRFSAERLKGVDSTLKIQPAKLEDSAVYLCASSLDQVTRREQYFGPGTRLTVT.

The V call is TRBV5-1, the J call TRBJ2-7, with a weak D call TRBD1 (6 bases). The CDR3 spans 15 residues. Trimming took off 0 bases at V and 6 bases at J, with 16 bases between the two ends. Germline V CDR1 and CDR2: SGHRS, YFSETQ. The chain's CDR3 is CASSLGAGEGSEQYF. CDR3 nucleotides: TGCGCCAGCAGCTTGGGGGCAGGGGAAGGTAGCGAGCAGTACTTC.

The chain links TRBV14 to TRBJ2-1; 14 bases match TRBD2. The CDR3 length is 15 residues. V was clipped by 4 bases and J by 7 bases; unmatched bases: 3. Germline CDR1 SGHDN, CDR2 FVKESK. The CDR3 loop is CASSPGLAGVNEQFF. The CDR3 bases are TGTGCCAGCAGCCCGGGACTAGCGGGAGTTAATGAGCAGTTCTTC. Full variable domain (remainder filled in from reference TRBV14 and TRBJ2-1): EAGVTQFPSHSVIEKGQTVTLRCDPISGHDNLYWYRRVMGKEIKFLLHFVKESKQDESGMPNNRFLAERTGGTYSTLKVQPAELEDSGVYFCASSPGLAGVNEQFFGPGTRLTVL.

V usage is TRBV7-8 and J usage is TRBJ2-1, with 7 bases that match TRBD2. From germline, CDR1 is SGHVS and CDR2 FQNEAQ. Losses at the gene ends were 5 bases for V and 3 bases for J; bases not matched to a gene: 10. The CDR3 sequence is 16 residues long. The CDR3 spells CASSPSGPLDYNEQFF. The CDR3 region has the DNA TGTGCCAGCAGCCCTAGCGGTCCGCTAGACTACAATGAGCAGTTCTTC.

V is TRBV29-1 and J is TRBJ1-4; D perhaps matches TRBD1 (5 bases). The CDR3 length is 14 residues. Looked up from germline, CDR1 is SQVTM and CDR2 is ANQGSEA. The germline V and J ends were trimmed by 5 bases and 5 bases, with 15 bases remaining between them. CDR3 protein: CSVSGRGANEKLFF. CDR3 coding DNA: TGCAGCGTTTCCGGGAGAGGGGCAAATGAAAAACTGTTTTTT. Together with reference TRBV29-1 and TRBJ1-4, the CDR3 gives the full variable domain: SAVISQKPSRDICQRGTSLTIQCQVDSQVTMMFWYRQQPGQSLTLIATANQGSEATYESGFVIDKFPISRPNLTFSTLTVSNMSPEDSSIYLCSVSGRGANEKLFFGSGTQLSVL.

The V gene is TRBV28, the J gene TRBJ2-7; weak D call: TRBD2 (6 bases). With 7 bases removed from V and 5 bases from J, the gap between germline ends came to 21 bases. CDR1 is MDHEN, CDR2 SYDVKM, per germline. CDR3 size: 15 residues. CDR3 region: CASNPLEGSSHEQYF. Written as DNA, the CDR3 is TGTGCCAGCAATCCGTTGGAGGGCTCTTCCCACGAGCAGTACTTC.

V is TRBV3-1 (or the pseudogene TRBV3-2) and J is TRBJ2-3; TRBD2 matches at 8 bases. With 4 bases clipped from V and 7 bases from J, the junction kept 7 bases outside the gene matches. Germline CDR1 and CDR2: LGHDT and YNNKEL (reference sequence). The CDR3 extends over 14 amino acids. CDR3 residues: CASSPRTSTYTQYF. The CDR3 DNA reads TGTGCCAGCAGCCCTCGGACTAGCACGTATACGCAGTATTTT.

The rearrangement links TRBV28 to TRBJ2-7; maybe TRBD2 (6 bases). CDR1 MDHEN and CDR2 SYDVKM come from the germline V gene. The CDR3 runs to 14 residues. V was trimmed by 2 bases and J by 2 bases, leaving 10 bases between them. CDR3 residues: CASSLTGSAYEQYF. The CDR3, as DNA: TGTGCCAGCAGTTTAACCGGGAGCGCCTACGAGCAGTACTTC. The entire variable domain, with the rest obtained from reference TRBV28 and TRBJ2-7, is as follows: DVKVTQSSRYLVKRTGEKVFLECVQDMDHENMFWYRQDPGLGLRLIYFSYDVKMKEKGDIPEGYSVSREKKERFSLILESASTNQTSMYLCASSLTGSAYEQYFGPGTRLTVT.